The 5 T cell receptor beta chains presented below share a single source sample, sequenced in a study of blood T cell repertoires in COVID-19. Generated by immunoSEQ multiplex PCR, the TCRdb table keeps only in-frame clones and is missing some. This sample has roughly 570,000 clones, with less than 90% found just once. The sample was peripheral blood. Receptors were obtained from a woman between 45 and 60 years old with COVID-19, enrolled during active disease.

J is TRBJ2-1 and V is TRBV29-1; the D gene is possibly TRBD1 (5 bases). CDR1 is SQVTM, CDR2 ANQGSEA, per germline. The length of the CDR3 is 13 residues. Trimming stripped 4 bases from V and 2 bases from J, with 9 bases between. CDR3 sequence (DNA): TGCAGCGTTGGGCAGGGTACCTACAATGAGCAGTTCTTC. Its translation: CSVGQGTYNEQFF.

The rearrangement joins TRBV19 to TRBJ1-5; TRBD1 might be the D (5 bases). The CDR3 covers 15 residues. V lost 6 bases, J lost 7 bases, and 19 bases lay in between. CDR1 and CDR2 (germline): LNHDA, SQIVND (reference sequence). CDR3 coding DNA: TGTGCCAGTAGCCTTTCCGGGGGTGGGAACCAGCCCCAGCATTTT. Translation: CASSLSGGGNQPQHF.

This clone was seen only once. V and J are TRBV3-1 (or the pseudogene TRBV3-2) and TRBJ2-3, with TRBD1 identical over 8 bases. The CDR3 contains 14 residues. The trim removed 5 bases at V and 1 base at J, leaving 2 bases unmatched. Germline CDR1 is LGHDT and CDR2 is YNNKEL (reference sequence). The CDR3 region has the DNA TGTGCCAGCAGCGCGACAGGGGGCACAGATACGCAGTATTTT. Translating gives CASSATGGTDTQYF.

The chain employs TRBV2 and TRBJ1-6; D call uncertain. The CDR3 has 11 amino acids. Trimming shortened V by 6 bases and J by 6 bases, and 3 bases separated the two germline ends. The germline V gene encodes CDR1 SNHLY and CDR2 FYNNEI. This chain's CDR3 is CASRANSPLHF. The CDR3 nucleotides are TGTGCCAGCAGAGCTAATTCACCCCTCCACTTT.

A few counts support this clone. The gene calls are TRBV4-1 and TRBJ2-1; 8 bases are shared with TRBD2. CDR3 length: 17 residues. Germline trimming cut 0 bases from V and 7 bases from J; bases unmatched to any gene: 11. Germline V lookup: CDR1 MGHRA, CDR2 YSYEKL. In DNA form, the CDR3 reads TGCGCCAGCAGCCAAGAAGATAACGGGGGGGCCGGGAATGAGCAGTTCTTC. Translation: CASSQEDNGGAGNEQFF.